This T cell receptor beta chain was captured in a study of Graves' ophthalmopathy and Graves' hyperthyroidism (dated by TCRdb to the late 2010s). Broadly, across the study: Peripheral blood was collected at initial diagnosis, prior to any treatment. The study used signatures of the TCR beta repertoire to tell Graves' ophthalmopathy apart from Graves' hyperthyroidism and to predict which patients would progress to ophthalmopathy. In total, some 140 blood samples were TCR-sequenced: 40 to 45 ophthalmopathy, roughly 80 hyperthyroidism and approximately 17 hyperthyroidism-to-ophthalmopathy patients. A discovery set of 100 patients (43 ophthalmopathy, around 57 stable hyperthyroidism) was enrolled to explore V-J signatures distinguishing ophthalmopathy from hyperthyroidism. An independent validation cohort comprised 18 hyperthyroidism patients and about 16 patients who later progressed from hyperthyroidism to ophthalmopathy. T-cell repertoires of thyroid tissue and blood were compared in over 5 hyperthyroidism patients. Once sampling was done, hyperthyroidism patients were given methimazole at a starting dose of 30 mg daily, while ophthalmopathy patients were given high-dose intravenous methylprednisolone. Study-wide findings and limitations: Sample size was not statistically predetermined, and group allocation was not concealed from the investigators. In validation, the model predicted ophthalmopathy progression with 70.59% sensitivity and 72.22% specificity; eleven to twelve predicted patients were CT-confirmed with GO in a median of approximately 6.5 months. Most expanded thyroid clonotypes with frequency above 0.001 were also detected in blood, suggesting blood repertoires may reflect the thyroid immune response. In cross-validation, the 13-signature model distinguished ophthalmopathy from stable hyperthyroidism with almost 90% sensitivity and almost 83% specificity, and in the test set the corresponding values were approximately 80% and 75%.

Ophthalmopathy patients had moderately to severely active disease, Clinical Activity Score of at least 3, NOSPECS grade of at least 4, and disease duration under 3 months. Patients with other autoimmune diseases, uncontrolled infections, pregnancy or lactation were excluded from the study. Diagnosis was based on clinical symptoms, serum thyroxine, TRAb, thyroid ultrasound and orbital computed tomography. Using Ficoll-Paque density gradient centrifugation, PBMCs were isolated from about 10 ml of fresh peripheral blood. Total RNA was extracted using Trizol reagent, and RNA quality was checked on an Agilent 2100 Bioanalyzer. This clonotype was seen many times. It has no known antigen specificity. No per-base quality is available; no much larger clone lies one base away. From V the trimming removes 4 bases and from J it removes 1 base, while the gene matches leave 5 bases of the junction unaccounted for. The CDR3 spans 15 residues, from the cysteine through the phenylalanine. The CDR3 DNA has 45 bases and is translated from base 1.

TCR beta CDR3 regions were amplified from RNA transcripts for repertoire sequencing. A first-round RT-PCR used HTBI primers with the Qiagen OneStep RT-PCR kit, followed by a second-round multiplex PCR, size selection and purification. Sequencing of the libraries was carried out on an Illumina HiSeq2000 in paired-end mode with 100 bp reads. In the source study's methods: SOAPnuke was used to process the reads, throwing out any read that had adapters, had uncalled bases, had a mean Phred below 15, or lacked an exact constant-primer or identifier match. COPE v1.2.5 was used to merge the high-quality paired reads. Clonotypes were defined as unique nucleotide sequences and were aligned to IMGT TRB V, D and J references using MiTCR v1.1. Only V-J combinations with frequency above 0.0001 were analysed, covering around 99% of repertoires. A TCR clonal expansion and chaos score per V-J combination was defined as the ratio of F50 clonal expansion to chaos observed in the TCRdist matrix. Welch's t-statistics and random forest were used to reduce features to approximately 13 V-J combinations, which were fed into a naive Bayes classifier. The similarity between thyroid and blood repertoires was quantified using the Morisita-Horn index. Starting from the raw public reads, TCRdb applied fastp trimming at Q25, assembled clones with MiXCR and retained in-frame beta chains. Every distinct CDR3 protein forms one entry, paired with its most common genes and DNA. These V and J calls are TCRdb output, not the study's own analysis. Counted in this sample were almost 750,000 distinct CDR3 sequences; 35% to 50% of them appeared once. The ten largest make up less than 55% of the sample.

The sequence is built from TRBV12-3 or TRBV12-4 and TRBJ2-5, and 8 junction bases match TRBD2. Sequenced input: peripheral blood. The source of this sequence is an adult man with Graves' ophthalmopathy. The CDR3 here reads CASSSSGRSQETQYF. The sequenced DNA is TGTGCCAGCAGTTCCAGCGGGAGATCCCAAGAGACCCAGTACTTC.